This T cell receptor beta chain was found in a study of beta chain features in type 1 diabetes. Expressed TCRB transcripts were sequenced, since all the RNA that had been isolated was reverse transcribed. Sequencing used immunoSEQ multiplex PCR; TCRdb keeps in-frame clones, though not all of them. Among fewer than 350,000 clones listed, less than 20% were seen once. V was clipped by 1 base and J by 5 bases; unmatched bases: 4. The germline V gene encodes CDR1 LNHNV and CDR2 YYDKDF (reference sequence). This CDR3 has 16 residues. Sequenced input: naive CD4+ T cells from blood. The sequence came from a young woman in good health. V is TRBV15 and J is TRBJ2-1; TRBD2 agrees at 11 bases. CDR3 bases: TGTGCCACCAGCAGAGGACTAGCGGGGCTAAACAATGAGCAGTTCTTC. It encodes CATSRGLAGLNNEQFF.